The sequence of this T cell receptor (beta chain) was determined in a study of control samples from healthy donors and cancer patients. Germline values: CDR1 WSHSY, CDR2 SAAADI. This CDR3 contains 17 residues. Trimming at V came to 4 bases and at J to 7 bases, leaving 14 bases not matched to a gene. The assay was immunoSEQ multiplex PCR, and TCRdb's table has in-frame clones only and misses some. This repertoire shows under 110,000 clones, 75% to 90% found once; its top ten account for approximately 8.3%. The sequence was obtained from a man in his thirties or forties in good health. This chain connects TRBV10-2 to TRBJ1-2; 11 nucleotides match TRBD1. Sequenced material: blood. CDR3 DNA: TGCGCCAGCAGTGTGGCGTACGGGACAGGGGGAGGAGGTGGCTACACCTTC. The encoded protein is CASSVAYGTGGGGGYTF.